The 14 T cell receptor beta chains presented below share a single source sample, sequenced in a study of T cell responses to AZD1222 COVID-19 vaccine. The method was immunoSEQ multiplex PCR; TCRdb's version includes in-frame clones alone and lacks a portion of them. Altogether 150,000 or so clones are present, around 93% being singletons, with the ten largest covering around 2.3%. The source was peripheral blood, collected on day 0 of AZD1222 vaccination. These receptors came from an adult in good health.

The rearrangement links TRBV2 to TRBJ2-7, with 7 bases identical to TRBD1. CDR3 size: 13 residues. The V segment lost 4 bases and the J segment 6 bases; nucleotides outside the gene matches: 6. The germline CDR1 and CDR2 sequences are SNHLY and FYNNEI. CDR3 sequence: CASSALPGGEQYF. The CDR3 DNA sequence: TGTGCCAGCAGTGCCCTTCCAGGGGGCGAGCAGTACTTC. Complete variable domain (other parts from reference TRBV2 and TRBJ2-7): EPEVTQTPSHQVTQMGQEVILRCVPISNHLYFYWYRQILGQKVEFLVSFYNNEISEKSEIFDDQFSVERPDGSNFTLKIRSTKLEDSAMYFCASSALPGGEQYFGPGTRLTVT.

The chain recombines TRBV5-5 with TRBJ2-4; 7 nucleotides line up with TRBD1. This CDR3 region has 16 residues. The J segment lost 0 bases and the V segment lost 2 bases, leaving 5 bases of the junction unmatched. Germline V lookup: CDR1 SGHKS, CDR2 YYEKEE (reference sequence). The CDR3 sequence: CASSFTGVGAKNIQYF. As DNA, the CDR3 is TGTGCCAGCAGCTTCACAGGGGTCGGAGCCAAAAACATTCAGTACTTC.

The CDR3 coding sequence is TGTGCCAGCTCACCGGGACCGAACAATCAGCCCCAGCATTTT. This translates into CASSPGPNNQPQHF. V is TRBV18 and J is TRBJ1-5; D is possibly TRBD1 (5 bases). Trimming took 3 bases from V and 3 from J, leaving 9 bases between them. Germline CDR1 is KGHSH and CDR2 is LQKENI. The CDR3 covers 14 residues.

The rearrangement links TRBV29-1 to TRBJ2-7; 8 bases map to TRBD1. The CDR3 contains 13 residues. CDR1 and CDR2 from the germline V gene are SQVTM and ANQGSEA. V lost 3 bases to trimming and J lost 7 bases; unmatched junction nucleotides: 8. CDR3 DNA: TGCAGCGTTGATGGGCAGGGGGCGCGAGAGCAGTACTTC. Translated, it gives CSVDGQGAREQYF.

The chain joins TRBV7-2 to TRBJ2-2; no clear D. The CDR3 is 13 amino acids. The germline gives CDR1 SGHTA, CDR2 FQGNSA. Trimming pared 3 bases from V and 9 bases from J, leaving 11 bases between. The DNA for the CDR3 is TGTGCCAGCAGCTTTTCGGAGCACCGGGAGCTGTTTTTT. Protein product: CASSFSEHRELFF. Based on the CDR3 plus reference TRBV7-2 and TRBJ2-2, the full variable domain is GAGVSQSPSNKVTEKGKDVELRCDPISGHTALYWYRQSLGQGLEFLIYFQGNSAPDKSGLPSDRFSAERTGGSVSTLTIQRTQQEDSAVYLCASSFSEHRELFFGEGSRLTVL.

V and J are TRBV2 and TRBJ2-1; the D call may be TRBD1 or TRBD2 (5 bases each). CDR1 and CDR2 (germline): SNHLY, FYNNEI. CDR3 length: 11 amino acids. Trimming took off 6 bases at V and 11 bases at J, with 11 bases between the two ends. The CDR3 region has the DNA TGTGCCAGCAGGGCCGGGACCCAGCAGTTCTTC. It yields the protein CASRAGTQQFF.

This chain connects TRBV5-5 to TRBJ2-6, with a possible D match to TRBD1 (5 bases). V was trimmed by 3 bases and J by 0 bases, leaving 13 bases between them. CDR1 is SGHKS, CDR2 YYEKEE, per germline (reference sequence). The CDR3 extends over 17 amino acids. The CDR3 sequence: CASSSRPDSSGANVLTF. In nucleotides, the CDR3 is TGTGCCAGCAGCTCTAGACCTGACAGCTCTGGGGCCAACGTCCTGACTTTC.

This clone was observed once. The chain links TRBV2 to TRBJ1-3, with TRBD1 identical over 7 bases. Trimming removed 11 bases from V and 1 base from J; junction bases left unmatched: 5. Germline loops: CDR1 SNHLY, CDR2 FYNNEI. The CDR3 totals 13 residues. In DNA form, the CDR3 reads TGTGCCGCAGGGGGGGGGTCTGGAAACACCATATATTTT. This sequence encodes CAAGGGSGNTIYF.

The chain uses TRBV11-2 and TRBJ1-5; tentative D call: TRBD1 (5 bases). Trimming took off 4 bases at V and 0 bases at J, with 13 bases between the two ends. Per the germline V gene, CDR1 is SGHAT and CDR2 is FQNNGV. The CDR3 is made up of 16 amino acids. In DNA form, the CDR3 reads TGTGCCAGCAGCTGGGGTGGGGGGTATAGCAATCAGCCCCAGCATTTT. It yields the protein CASSWGGGYSNQPQHF.

This clone was observed a few times. Within the sample, other DNA sequences also encode this same CDR3. V and J are TRBV20-1 and TRBJ1-2, with D uncertain. The CDR3 spans 10 residues. V lost 1 base to trimming and J lost 8 bases, with 5 bases between them. CDR1 and CDR2 from the germline V gene are DFQATT and SNEGSKA (reference sequence). The CDR3 nucleotides are TGCAGTGCTAGAGTAGGGGGCTACACCTTC. Its translation is CSARVGGYTF.

The chain recombines TRBV7-3 with TRBJ2-2, with 8 nucleotides matching TRBD2. The trim removed 0 bases at V and 3 bases at J, leaving 12 bases unmatched. Germline V CDR1 and CDR2: SGHTA, FQGTGA. This CDR3 spans 19 amino acids. This CDR3 is CASSLTSHTGLVDTGELFF. CDR3 nucleotides: TGTGCCAGCAGCTTAACCTCACACACGGGACTAGTCGACACCGGGGAGCTGTTTTTT.

The chain's CDR3 is CAWSFGRLAGGPSYEQYF. CDR3 sequence (DNA): TGTGCCTGGAGTTTCGGGCGACTAGCGGGAGGGCCATCCTACGAGCAGTACTTC. V and J are TRBV30 and TRBJ2-7, with 14 positions matching TRBD2. Per germline, CDR1 GTSNPN and CDR2 SVGIG (reference sequence). This CDR3 spans 18 amino acids. V was clipped by 2 bases and J by 1 base; unmatched bases: 10. The variable domain in full, with the rest retrieved from reference TRBV30 and TRBJ2-7, is SQTIHQWPATLVQPVGSPLSLECTVEGTSNPNLYWYRQAAGRGLQLLFYSVGIGQISSEVPQNLSASRPQDRQFILSSKKLLLSDSGFYLCAWSFGRLAGGPSYEQYFGPGTRLTVT.

The rearrangement links TRBV3-1 (or the pseudogene TRBV3-2) to TRBJ1-5; TRBD1 is a possible D gene (5 bases). CDR3 length: 15 amino acids. CDR1 and CDR2 from the germline V gene are LGHDT and YNNKEL (reference sequence). V lost 0 bases and J 3 bases, leaving 9 bases between the germline ends. CDR3 nucleotides: TGTGCCAGCAGCCAAGATATGACAGCCAATCAGCCCCAGCATTTT. It encodes CASSQDMTANQPQHF.

This chain joins TRBV2 and TRBJ1-2; D ambiguous. Per germline, CDR1 SNHLY and CDR2 FYNNEI. The V end lost 4 bases, the J end lost 7 bases, and 7 bases lay between the germline ends. This CDR3 has 11 residues. CDR3 residues: CASSGLRGYTF. As DNA, the CDR3 is TGTGCCAGCAGTGGGCTGCGTGGCTACACCTTC.